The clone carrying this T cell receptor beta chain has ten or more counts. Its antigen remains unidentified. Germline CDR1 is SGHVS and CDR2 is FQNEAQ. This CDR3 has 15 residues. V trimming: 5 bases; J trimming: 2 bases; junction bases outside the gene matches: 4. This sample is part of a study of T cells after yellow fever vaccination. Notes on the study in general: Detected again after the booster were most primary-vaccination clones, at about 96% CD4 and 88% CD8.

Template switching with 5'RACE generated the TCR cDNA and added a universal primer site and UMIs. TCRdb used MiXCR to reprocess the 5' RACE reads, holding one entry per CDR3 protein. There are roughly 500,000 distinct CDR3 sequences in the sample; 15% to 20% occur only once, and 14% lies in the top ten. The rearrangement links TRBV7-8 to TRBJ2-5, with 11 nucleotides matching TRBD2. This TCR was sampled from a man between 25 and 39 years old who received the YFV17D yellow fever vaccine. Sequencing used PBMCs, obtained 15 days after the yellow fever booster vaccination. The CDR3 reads CASSARLAGQETQYF. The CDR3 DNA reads TGTGCCAGCAGCGCGCGACTAGCGGGGCAAGAGACCCAGTACTTC.